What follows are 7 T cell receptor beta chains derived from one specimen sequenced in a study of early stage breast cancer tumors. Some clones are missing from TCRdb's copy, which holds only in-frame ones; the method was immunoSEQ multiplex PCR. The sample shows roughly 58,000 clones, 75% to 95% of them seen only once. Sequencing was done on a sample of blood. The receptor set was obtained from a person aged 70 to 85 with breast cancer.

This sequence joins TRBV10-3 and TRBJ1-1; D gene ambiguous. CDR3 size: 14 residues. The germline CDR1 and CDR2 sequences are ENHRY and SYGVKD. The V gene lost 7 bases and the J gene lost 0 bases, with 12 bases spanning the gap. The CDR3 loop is CAITRTPVNTEAFF. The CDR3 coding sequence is TGTGCCATCACCCGGACTCCCGTGAACACTGAAGCTTTCTTT.

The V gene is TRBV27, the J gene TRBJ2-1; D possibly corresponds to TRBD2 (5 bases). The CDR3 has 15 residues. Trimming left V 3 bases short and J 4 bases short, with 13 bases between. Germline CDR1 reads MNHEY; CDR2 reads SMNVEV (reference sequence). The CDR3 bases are TGTGCCAGCAGTTTTCTGGGAGCCGGTTACAATGAGCAGTTCTTC. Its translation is CASSFLGAGYNEQFF.

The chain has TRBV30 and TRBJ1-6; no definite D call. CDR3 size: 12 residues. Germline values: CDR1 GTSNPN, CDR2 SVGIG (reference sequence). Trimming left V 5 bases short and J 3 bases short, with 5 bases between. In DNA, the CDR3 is TGTGCCTGGCAACTCTATAATTCACCCCTCCACTTT. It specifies CAWQLYNSPLHF.

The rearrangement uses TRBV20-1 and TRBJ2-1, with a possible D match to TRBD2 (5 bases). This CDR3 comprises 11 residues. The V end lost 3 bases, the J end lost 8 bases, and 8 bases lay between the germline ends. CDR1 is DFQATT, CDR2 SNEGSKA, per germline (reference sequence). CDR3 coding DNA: TGCAGTGCTAGTCGGCGGGATGAGCAGTTCTTC. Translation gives CSASRRDEQFF.

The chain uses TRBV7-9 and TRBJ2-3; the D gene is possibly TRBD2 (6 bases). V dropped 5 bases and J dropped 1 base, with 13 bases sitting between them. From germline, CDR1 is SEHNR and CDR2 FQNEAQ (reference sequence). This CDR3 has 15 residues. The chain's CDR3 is CASSRGTGGTDTQYF. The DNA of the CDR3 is TGTGCCAGCAGCCGCGGGACCGGCGGCACAGATACGCAGTATTTT.

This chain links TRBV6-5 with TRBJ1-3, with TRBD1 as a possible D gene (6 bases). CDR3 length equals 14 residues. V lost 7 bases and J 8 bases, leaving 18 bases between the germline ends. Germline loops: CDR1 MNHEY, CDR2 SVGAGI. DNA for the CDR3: TGTGCCAGCACCTTCGGACAGTTTAGTGACACCATATATTTT. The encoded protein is CASTFGQFSDTIYF.

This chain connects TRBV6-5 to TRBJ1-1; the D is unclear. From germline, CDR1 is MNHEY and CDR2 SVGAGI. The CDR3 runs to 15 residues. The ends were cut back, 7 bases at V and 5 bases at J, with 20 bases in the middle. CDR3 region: CASIPLTPGKTEAFF. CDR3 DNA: TGTGCCAGCATACCTTTGACACCGGGGAAAACTGAAGCTTTCTTT.